This record looks at one TCR beta chain sequence and its context. An amount of RNA that ranged from roughly 0.5 to 1 ug was reverse transcribed with random hexamers. An immunoSEQ multiplex PCR amplified TCR beta CDR3 over 54 Vbeta and 13 Jbeta. TCRdb itself ran the immunoSEQ multiplex PCR reads through MiXCR, one entry per CDR3 protein. This table has under 200,000 distinct CDR3 sequences, 94% appearing once. This sample was included in a study of CD8 T cells in Susac syndrome. Looking at the study overall: Blood was drawn from Susac syndrome patients while they were therapy-naive, on corticosteroids, or on intravenous immunoglobulin alone.

The CDR3 spans 15 residues. Germline V CDR1 and CDR2: DFQATT, SNEGSKA (reference sequence). Trimming took off 0 bases at V and 6 bases at J, with 12 bases between the two ends. The chain joins TRBV20-1 to TRBJ1-6, with D perhaps TRBD1 (6 bases). This receptor was identified in a human donor with Susac syndrome. Source material: CD4+ T cells from PBMCs. The CDR3 protein is CSARESDSVNSPLHF. As DNA, the CDR3 is TGCAGTGCTAGAGAATCGGACAGCGTTAATTCACCCCTCCACTTT.